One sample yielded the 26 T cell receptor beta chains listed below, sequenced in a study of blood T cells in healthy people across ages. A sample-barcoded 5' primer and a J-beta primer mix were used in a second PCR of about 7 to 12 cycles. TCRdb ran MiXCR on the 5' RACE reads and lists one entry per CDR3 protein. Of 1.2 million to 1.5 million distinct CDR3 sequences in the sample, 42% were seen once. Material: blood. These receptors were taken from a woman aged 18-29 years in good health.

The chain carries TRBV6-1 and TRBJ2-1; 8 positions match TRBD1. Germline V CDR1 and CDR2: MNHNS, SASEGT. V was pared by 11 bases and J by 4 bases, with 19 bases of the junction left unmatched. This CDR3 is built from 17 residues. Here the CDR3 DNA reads TGTGCCGGCCAAGACAGGGGCTCGTTCGGGAAATACAATGAGCAGTTCTTC. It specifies CAGQDRGSFGKYNEQFF.

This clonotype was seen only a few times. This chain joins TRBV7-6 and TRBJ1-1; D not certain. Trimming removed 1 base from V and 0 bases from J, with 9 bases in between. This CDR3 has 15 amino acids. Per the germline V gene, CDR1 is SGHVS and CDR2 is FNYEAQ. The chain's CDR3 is CASSLGALMNTEAFF. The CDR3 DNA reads TGTGCCAGCAGCTTAGGGGCACTCATGAACACTGAAGCTTTCTTT.

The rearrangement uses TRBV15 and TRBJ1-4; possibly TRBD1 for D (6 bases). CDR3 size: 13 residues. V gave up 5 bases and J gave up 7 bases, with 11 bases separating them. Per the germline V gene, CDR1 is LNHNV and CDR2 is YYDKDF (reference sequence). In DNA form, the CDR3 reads TGTGCCACCAGCTTGTTAGGGGGTGAAAAACTGTTTTTT. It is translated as CATSLLGGEKLFF.

CDR3 DNA: TGTGCCAGCAGCCAAGATCATGGCCCTGTGGAGACCCAGTACTTC. Its protein product is CASSQDHGPVETQYF. The V and J genes are TRBV4-2 and TRBJ2-5; D is uncertain. V lost 0 bases and J lost 5, with 13 bases in between. From germline, CDR1 is LGHNA and CDR2 YNFKEQ. The CDR3 is made up of 15 amino acids.

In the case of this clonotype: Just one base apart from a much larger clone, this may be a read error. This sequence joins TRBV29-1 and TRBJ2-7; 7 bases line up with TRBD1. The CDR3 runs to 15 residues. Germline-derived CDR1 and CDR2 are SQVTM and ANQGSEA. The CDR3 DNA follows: TGCAGCGTTGTATTAGGACAGGCGAGCTCCGACGAGCAGTACTTC. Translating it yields CSVVLGQASSDEQYF.

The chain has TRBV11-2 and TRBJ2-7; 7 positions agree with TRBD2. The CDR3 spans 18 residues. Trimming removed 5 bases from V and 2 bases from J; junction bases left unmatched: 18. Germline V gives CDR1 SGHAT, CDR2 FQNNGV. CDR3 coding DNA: TGTGCCAGCAGCCCCGTGAGATCTAGCGGACAAATAACCTACGAGCAGTACTTC. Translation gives CASSPVRSSGQITYEQYF.

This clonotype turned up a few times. The CDR3 coding sequence is TGTGCCAGCAGTTTTGCAGGGGGCGGTGGCTACACCTTC. Its translation: CASSFAGGGGYTF. The chain combines TRBV27 with TRBJ1-2, with 8 nucleotides matching TRBD1. CDR3 length: 13 residues. CDR1 is MNHEY, CDR2 SMNVEV, per germline (reference sequence). With 3 bases clipped from V and 7 bases from J, the junction kept 4 bases outside the gene matches.

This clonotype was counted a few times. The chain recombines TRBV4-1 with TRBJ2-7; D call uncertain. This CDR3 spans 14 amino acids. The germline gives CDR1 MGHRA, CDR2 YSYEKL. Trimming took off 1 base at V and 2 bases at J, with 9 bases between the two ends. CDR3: CASSQGDGPYEQYF. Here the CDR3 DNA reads TGCGCCAGCAGCCAAGGAGATGGTCCCTACGAGCAGTACTTC.

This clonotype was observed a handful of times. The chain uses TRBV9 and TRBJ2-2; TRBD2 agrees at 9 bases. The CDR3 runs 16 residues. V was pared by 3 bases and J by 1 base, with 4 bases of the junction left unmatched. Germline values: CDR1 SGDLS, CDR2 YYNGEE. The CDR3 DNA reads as TGTGCCAGCAGCGCAGTACTAGCGGGGAACACCGGGGAGCTGTTTTTT. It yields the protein CASSAVLAGNTGELFF.

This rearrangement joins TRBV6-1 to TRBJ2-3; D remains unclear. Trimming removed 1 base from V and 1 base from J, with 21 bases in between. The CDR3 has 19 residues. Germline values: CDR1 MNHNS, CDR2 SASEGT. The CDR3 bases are TGTGCCAGCAGTGAAGAACCGGACGGTCTCAGGACCGGCACAGATACGCAGTATTTT. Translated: CASSEEPDGLRTGTDTQYF.

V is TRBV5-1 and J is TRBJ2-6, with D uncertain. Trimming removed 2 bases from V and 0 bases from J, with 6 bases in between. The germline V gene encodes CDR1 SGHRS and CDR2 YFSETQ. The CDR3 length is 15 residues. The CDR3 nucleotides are TGCGCCAGCAGCTTCGGCACCTCTGGGGCCAACGTCCTGACTTTC. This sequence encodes CASSFGTSGANVLTF.

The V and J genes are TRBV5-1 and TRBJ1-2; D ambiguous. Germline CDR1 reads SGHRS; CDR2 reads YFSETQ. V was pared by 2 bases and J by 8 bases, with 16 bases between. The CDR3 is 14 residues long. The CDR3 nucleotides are TGCGCCAGCAGCTTCCGGGGTGGCCAGGAGGGCTACACCTTC. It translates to CASSFRGGQEGYTF.

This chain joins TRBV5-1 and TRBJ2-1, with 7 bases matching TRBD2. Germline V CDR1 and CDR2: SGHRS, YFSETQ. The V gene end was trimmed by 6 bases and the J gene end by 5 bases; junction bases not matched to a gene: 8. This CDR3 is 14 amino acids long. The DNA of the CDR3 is TGCGCCAGCATTGGGTCCGGGGGGAACAATGAGCAGTTCTTC. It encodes CASIGSGGNNEQFF.

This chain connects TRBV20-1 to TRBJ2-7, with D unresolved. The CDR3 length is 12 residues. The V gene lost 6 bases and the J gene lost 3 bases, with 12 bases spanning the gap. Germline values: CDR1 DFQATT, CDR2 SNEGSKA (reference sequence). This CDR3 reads CSAPDPNYEQYF. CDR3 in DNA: TGCAGTGCGCCGGACCCTAACTACGAGCAGTACTTC.

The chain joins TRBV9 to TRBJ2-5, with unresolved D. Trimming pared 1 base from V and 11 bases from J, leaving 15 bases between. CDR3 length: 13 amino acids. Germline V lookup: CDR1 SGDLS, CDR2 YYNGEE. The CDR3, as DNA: TGTGCCAGCAGCGTACCCGGGCACAATGAGCAGTACTTC. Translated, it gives CASSVPGHNEQYF.

The CDR3, as DNA: TGTGCCAGCAGCTTGGGTGGGGACAGGCCCTACGAGCAGTACTTC. Protein sequence: CASSLGGDRPYEQYF. This chain joins TRBV7-9 and TRBJ2-5; 8 bases map to TRBD1. The better agreement between TRBJ2-7 and the DNA end casts doubt on the J call. Germline V gene data show CDR1 as SEHNR and CDR2 as FQNEAQ (reference sequence). The CDR3 runs 15 residues.

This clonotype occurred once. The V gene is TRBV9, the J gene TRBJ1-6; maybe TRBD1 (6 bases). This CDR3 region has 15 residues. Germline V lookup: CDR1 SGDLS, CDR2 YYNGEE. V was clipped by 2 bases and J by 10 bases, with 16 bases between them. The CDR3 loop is CASSVEQGFKSPLHF. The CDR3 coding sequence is TGTGCCAGCAGCGTGGAACAGGGCTTTAAGTCACCCCTCCACTTT. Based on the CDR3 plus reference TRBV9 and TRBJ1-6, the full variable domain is DSGVTQTPKHLITATGQRVTLRCSPRSGDLSVYWYQQSLDQGLQFLIQYYNGEERAKGNILERFSAQQFPDLHSELNLSSLELGDSALYFCASSVEQGFKSPLHFGNGTRLTVT.

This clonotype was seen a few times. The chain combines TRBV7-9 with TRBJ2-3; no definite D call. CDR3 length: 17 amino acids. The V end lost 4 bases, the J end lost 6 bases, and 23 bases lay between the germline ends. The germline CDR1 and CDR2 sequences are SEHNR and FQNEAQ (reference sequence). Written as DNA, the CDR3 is TGTGCCAGCAGCTCACACCGCGAAAAGGGCTTGGTGGATACGCAGTATTTT. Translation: CASSSHREKGLVDTQYF.

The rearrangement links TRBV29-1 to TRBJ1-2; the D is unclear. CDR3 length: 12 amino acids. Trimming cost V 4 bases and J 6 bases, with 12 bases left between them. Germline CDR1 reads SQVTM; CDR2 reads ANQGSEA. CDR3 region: CSVGKGYDGYTF. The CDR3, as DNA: TGCAGCGTTGGAAAAGGGTACGATGGCTACACCTTC.

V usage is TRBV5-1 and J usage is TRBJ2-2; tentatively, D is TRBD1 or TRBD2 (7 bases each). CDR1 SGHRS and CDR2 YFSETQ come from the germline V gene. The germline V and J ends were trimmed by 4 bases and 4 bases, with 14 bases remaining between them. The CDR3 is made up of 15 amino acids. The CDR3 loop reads CASSPGGALTGELFF. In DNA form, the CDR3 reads TGCGCCAGCAGCCCAGGGGGGGCTCTCACCGGGGAGCTGTTTTTT.

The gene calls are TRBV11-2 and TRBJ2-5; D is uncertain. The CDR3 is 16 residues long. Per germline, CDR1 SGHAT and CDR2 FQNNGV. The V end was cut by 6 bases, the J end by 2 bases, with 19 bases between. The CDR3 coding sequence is TGTGCCAGCAGTCGTCACACGGACCGCTCACAAGAGACCCAGTACTTC. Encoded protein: CASSRHTDRSQETQYF.

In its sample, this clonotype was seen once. The CDR3 protein is CASSQWRGISNQPQHF. DNA for the CDR3: TGTGCCAGCAGCCAATGGCGGGGGATCAGCAATCAGCCCCAGCATTTT. The chain is built from TRBV14 and TRBJ1-5, with D maybe TRBD1 (5 bases). This CDR3 comprises 16 residues. Trimming removed 2 bases at V and 1 base at J, with 12 bases between. The germline gives CDR1 SGHDN, CDR2 FVKESK. Full variable domain (remainder filled in from reference TRBV14 and TRBJ1-5): EAGVTQFPSHSVIEKGQTVTLRCDPISGHDNLYWYRRVMGKEIKFLLHFVKESKQDESGMPNNRFLAERTGGTYSTLKVQPAELEDSGVYFCASSQWRGISNQPQHFGDGTRLSIL.

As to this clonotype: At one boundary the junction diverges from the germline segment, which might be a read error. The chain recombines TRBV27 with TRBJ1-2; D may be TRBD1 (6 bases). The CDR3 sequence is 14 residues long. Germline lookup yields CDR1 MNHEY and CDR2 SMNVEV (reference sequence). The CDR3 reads CVSSLGAGNYGYTF. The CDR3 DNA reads TGTGTCAGCAGTTTGGGGGCAGGAAACTATGGCTACACCTTC.

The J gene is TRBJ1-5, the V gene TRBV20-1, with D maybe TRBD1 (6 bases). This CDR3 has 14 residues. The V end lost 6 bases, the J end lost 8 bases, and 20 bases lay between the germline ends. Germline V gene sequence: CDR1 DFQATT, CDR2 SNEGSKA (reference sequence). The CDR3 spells CSATGTPIWEPQHF. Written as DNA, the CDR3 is TGCAGTGCGACCGGGACACCAATATGGGAGCCCCAGCATTTT.

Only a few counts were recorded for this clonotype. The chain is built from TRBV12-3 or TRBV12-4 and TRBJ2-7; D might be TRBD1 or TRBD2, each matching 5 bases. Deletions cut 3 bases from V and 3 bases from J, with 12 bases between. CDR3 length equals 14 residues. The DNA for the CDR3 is TGTGCCAGCAGTTTCCCGGGACCGGACTACGAGCAGTACTTC. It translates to CASSFPGPDYEQYF.

The CDR3 DNA reads TGTGCCAGCAGCCCCGGAGCGGGGGACACCTCCTACAATGAGCAGTTCTTC. Its protein product is CASSPGAGDTSYNEQFF. V is TRBV12-1 and J is TRBJ2-1; the table's D call TRBD1 went unverified against the DNA. TRBV12-1 is labeled a pseudogene. The CDR3 is 17 residues long.